Each of the 7 T cell receptor beta chains below was sequenced from the same sample in a study of blood T cell repertoires in COVID-19. The table came from immunoSEQ multiplex PCR; TCRdb's copy has only in-frame clones and leaves some out. The sample yields roughly 200,000 clones, about four fifths seen once. Specimen: peripheral blood. The receptors stem from a man in his fifties or sixties with active or convalescent COVID-19.

This chain connects TRBV27 to TRBJ1-4; 11 bases are a match to TRBD1. The length of the CDR3 is 16 residues. V lost 5 bases to trimming and J lost 7 bases; unmatched junction nucleotides: 9. Germline V gene sequence: CDR1 MNHEY, CDR2 SMNVEV (reference sequence). CDR3 nucleotides: TGTGCCAGCAGTCTTCTCCAAGGACAGGGGGCTGAAAAACTGTTTTTT. The encoded protein is CASSLLQGQGAEKLFF.

CDR3 region: CASSLTGVENTEAFF. CDR3 bases: TGCGCCAGCAGCTTAACAGGGGTCGAGAACACTGAAGCTTTCTTT. The V call is TRBV5-1, the J call TRBJ1-1, with 7 bases fitting TRBD1. The CDR3 runs 15 residues. With V trimmed by 2 bases and J by 1 base, 5 bases remained unmatched. CDR1 is SGHRS, CDR2 YFSETQ, per germline.

Remarks on this clone: This sample includes further DNA sequences coding for the same CDR3. The chain employs TRBV5-1 and TRBJ1-4; TRBD1 matches at 8 bases. The length of the CDR3 is 15 residues. Germline CDR1 and CDR2: SGHRS and YFSETQ. J lost 3 bases, V lost 0 bases, and 1 base had no gene match. As DNA, the CDR3 is TGCGCCAGCAGCTTGGGGGGACAGGCTAATGAAAAACTGTTTTTT. It translates to CASSLGGQANEKLFF. The full variable domain, in which reference TRBV5-1 and TRBJ1-4 provide the parts outside the CDR3, is KAGVTQTPRYLIKTRGQQVTLSCSPISGHRSVSWYQQTPGQGLQFLFEYFSETQRNKGNFPGRFSGRQFSNSRSEMNVSTLELGDSALYLCASSLGGQANEKLFFGSGTQLSVL.

The CDR3, as DNA: TGTGCCAGCAGCTTCGGGACAGGTCAAGAGACCCAGTACTTC. Translating it yields CASSFGTGQETQYF. V is TRBV7-9 and J is TRBJ2-5; 8 nucleotides line up with TRBD1. Germline values: CDR1 SEHNR, CDR2 FQNEAQ (reference sequence). V trimming: 3 bases; J trimming: 2 bases; junction bases outside the gene matches: 2. The CDR3 totals 14 residues.

The chain recombines TRBV28 with TRBJ1-6, with 8 nucleotides matching TRBD1. V was clipped by 3 bases and J by 11 bases; unmatched bases: 6. Germline lookup yields CDR1 MDHEN and CDR2 SYDVKM. This CDR3 contains 14 residues. CDR3 coding DNA: TGTGCCAGCAGTTTTCGACAGGGGAATCCACCCCTCCACTTT. As protein: CASSFRQGNPPLHF.

The rearrangement links TRBV10-1 to TRBJ1-5; D might be TRBD1 (5 bases). V dropped 8 bases and J dropped 6 bases, with 8 bases sitting between them. The CDR3 loop spans 11 amino acids. CDR1 and CDR2 from the germline V gene are WNHNN and SYGVQD (reference sequence). The CDR3 DNA is TGCGCCAGCCCCCAGGGTCAGCCCCAGCATTTT. This sequence encodes CASPQGQPQHF.

The chain combines TRBV6-4 with TRBJ2-3; 9 bases are shared with TRBD2. The CDR3 runs 16 residues. Germline CDR1 is MRHNA and CDR2 is SNTAGT. Losses at the gene ends were 4 bases for V and 3 bases for J; bases not matched to a gene: 8. The CDR3 nucleotides are TGTGCCAGCAGTGGCGGCGGGGGGGCCCGAACAGATACGCAGTATTTT. As protein: CASSGGGGARTDTQYF.